This TCR beta chain was sequenced in a study of T-cell memory formation after mild COVID-19. Looking at the study overall: TCR clusters were largely donor specific. Study-level findings and limits: Among clones peaking at day 37 in the second wave, SARS-CoV-2 specificity remained unconfirmed. Day 15 to 85 contracting clones showed balanced CD4/CD8; day 15 to 37 expanders favored CD4+.

The CDR3 loop spans 13 amino acids. V shed 3 bases and J shed 6 bases, with 9 bases lying between them. CDR1 and CDR2 from the germline V gene are SNHLY and FYNNEI. With constant-segment primers, 5'RACE yielded cDNA libraries of TCR alpha and TCR beta that carried sample barcodes and UMIs. One entry per CDR3 protein results from TCRdb running MiXCR on the 5' RACE reads. The sample yields approximately 240,000 distinct CDR3 sequences, roughly 15% seen once. A word on this clonotype: Antigen: not known.

This receptor was taken from a young man who had mild COVID-19 (a few samples of this study predate the infection). Cell type and time point are not known. The sequenced material came from PBMCs or a T cell subset sorted from them (not recorded which). The chain has TRBV2 and TRBJ2-1; the D gene is possibly TRBD2 (5 bases). The CDR3 loop is CASSESGGNEQFF. As DNA, the CDR3 is TGTGCCAGCAGTGAGTCAGGAGGCAATGAGCAGTTCTTC.